This passage covers 15 T cell receptor beta chains from one sample sequenced in a study of CXCR3-negative and CXCR3-positive naive CD8 T cells. The TRB cDNA libraries were prepared by 5' RACE with UMI labels. TCRdb re-called the 5' RACE reads; every CDR3 protein appears as one record, without DNA. The repertoire table contains some 130,000 distinct CDR3 sequences. Material: naive CXCR3- CD8+ T cells from blood. The subset was: CD45RO-CCR7+CD27+CD95- naive CD8+ T cells lacking CXCR3 (TNR3-). Every receptor here comes from a human donor in good health. Some clones in this sample may be carry-over from other donors' samples.

J is TRBJ2-1 and V is TRBV4-2. This CDR3 has 12 amino acids. Germline CDR1 LGHNA, CDR2 YNFKEQ. The CDR3 sequence is CASSQTRNEQFF.

The chain employs TRBV28 and TRBJ2-1. The CDR3 spans 14 residues. Germline CDR1 MDHEN, CDR2 SYDVKM. This chain's CDR3 is CASSLRQVAWEQFF.

V is TRBV29-1 and J is TRBJ2-4; the D gene TCRdb calls, TRBD2, cannot be checked with no DNA. The CDR3 is 11 residues long. CDR1 SQVTM and CDR2 ANQGSEA come from the germline V gene. The CDR3 protein is CSVEETGREYF.

V is TRBV20-1 and J is TRBJ2-7; TCRdb's assignment of TRBD2 cannot be checked, as there is no DNA. Germline V gene sequence: CDR1 DFQATT, CDR2 SNEGSKA (reference sequence). The CDR3 runs 12 residues. The CDR3 spells CSASPGAYEQYF.

V is TRBV29-1 and J is TRBJ2-1; TCRdb's D call of TRBD1 is untestable without DNA. The germline CDR1 and CDR2 sequences are SQVTM and ANQGSEA. The CDR3 runs 20 residues. The CDR3 is CSLYTPPRASGASSYNEQFF.

This chain joins TRBV20-1 and TRBJ1-5; TCRdb reports TRBD1, a call that lacks DNA to check it against. The CDR3 is 16 residues long. The germline gives CDR1 DFQATT, CDR2 SNEGSKA (reference sequence). CDR3 loop: CSARDLAVPSHQPQHF.

The J gene is TRBJ2-5, the V gene TRBV7-6; the D gene TCRdb calls, TRBD1, cannot be checked with no DNA. The CDR3 contains 15 residues. Germline lookup yields CDR1 SGHVS and CDR2 FNYEAQ. This CDR3 reads CASTTWGAGQETQYF.

V usage is TRBV20-1 and J usage is TRBJ1-4. Per germline, CDR1 DFQATT and CDR2 SNEGSKA (reference sequence). The CDR3 length is 15 residues. The CDR3 region is CSASFFGETNEKLFF.

The rearrangement joins TRBV12-3 or TRBV12-4 to TRBJ2-2; the D call from TCRdb, TRBD1, cannot be confirmed without DNA. The CDR3 is 17 residues long. CDR3 sequence: CASSPGRGLPLTGELFF.

The chain couples TRBV12-3 or TRBV12-4 to TRBJ2-1; lacking DNA, the TRBD2 call made by TCRdb goes unchecked. The CDR3 runs to 16 residues. CDR3: CASSSLGGGPDNEQFF.

The V gene is TRBV29-1, the J gene TRBJ1-3. The CDR3 is made up of 14 amino acids. CDR1 is SQVTM, CDR2 ANQGSEA, per germline. This chain's CDR3 is CSVDSGYSGNTIYF.

The chain uses TRBV29-1 and TRBJ2-1; there is no DNA to check the TCRdb D call of TRBD2. CDR1 is SQVTM, CDR2 ANQGSEA, per germline. The CDR3 has 16 amino acids. CDR3 region: CSVEGTYRGIYNEQFF.

The CDR3 protein is CASSFGDQGTQYF. The gene calls are TRBV7-9 and TRBJ2-5. CDR1 SEHNR and CDR2 FQNEAQ come from the germline V gene (reference sequence). The length of the CDR3 is 13 residues.

V and J are TRBV15 and TRBJ2-5; TCRdb names TRBD1, which stays unverified in the absence of DNA. CDR3 size: 15 residues. Germline values: CDR1 LNHNV, CDR2 YYDKDF (reference sequence). The CDR3 reads CATSSPRDTQETQYF.

CDR3 sequence: CSVVPLGTGLGQYF. This chain connects TRBV29-1 to TRBJ2-5; TCRdb reports TRBD1, a call that lacks DNA to check it against. Germline lookup yields CDR1 SQVTM and CDR2 ANQGSEA. CDR3 length: 14 residues.